The source of this TCR beta chain is a study of cytomegalovirus exposure and HLA in healthy donors. Study information: From HLA-typed donors, an early data release held around 85 million unique TCRs. Researchers found that more than 70% of some 400 genotyped donors fell within the Caucasian-associated ancestry cluster. Findings of the study overall: In an earlier analysis, most TCR beta V segments were productive about 87% or about 30% of the time. It is likely that the observed cluster of highly shared sequence variants was a sequencing artifact.

This CDR3 contains 16 residues. The germline V and J ends were trimmed by 4 bases and 0 bases, with 17 bases remaining between them. Germline V lookup: CDR1 SGHRS, CDR2 YFSETQ. Details on this clone: Its antigen is not identified.

The PCR had 60 Vbeta and 13 Jbeta primers. Sequencing was performed with immunoSEQ multiplex PCR; in TCRdb, only in-frame clones are kept and a portion is missing. The sample consists of about 110,000 clones, around 74% of them appearing once. The sequence was obtained from a woman in her thirties or forties in good health and CMV-seropositive. V usage is TRBV5-1 and J usage is TRBJ2-7; D remains unclear. The specimen was PBMCs. The CDR3 DNA follows: TGCGCCAGCAGCCCATCCATAGACCACAGCTCCTACGAGCAGTACTTC. Its translation: CASSPSIDHSSYEQYF.